This TCR beta chain comes out of a study of cytomegalovirus exposure and HLA in healthy donors. Whole-study findings and limits: In a later analysis, a missense DCLRE1C variant was linked to TCR beta V- and J-gene trimming. Per a later analysis, approximately 16,000 TCR beta sequences showed association with HLA alleles at 0.05 false discovery rate.

Germline trimming cut 4 bases from V and 12 bases from J; bases unmatched to any gene: 15. The germline gives CDR1 MGHRA, CDR2 YSYEKL. This CDR3 contains 15 residues. The PCR had 60 Vbeta and 13 Jbeta primers. The protocol was immunoSEQ multiplex PCR, while the TCRdb copy is restricted to in-frame clones and leaves out a portion. The sample includes 100,000 to 150,000 clones, 6.5% to 9.5% seen only once; the top ten take around 6%. In this sample, this clone turned up a few times. Its antigen remains unknown. Sequenced sample: PBMCs. The chain links TRBV4-1 to TRBJ1-1; 9 bases match TRBD1. This TCR came from a woman in her 40s in good health and CMV-seropositive. In DNA form, the CDR3 reads TGCGCCAGCAGCCCCTTACAGGGGGCGAGGCCTATAACTTTCTTT. As protein: CASSPLQGARPITFF.